This T cell receptor beta chain was documented in a study of shared clonotypes between healthy human individuals. Looked up from germline, CDR1 is SGHTA and CDR2 is FQGNSA. The V gene lost 1 base and the J gene lost 8 bases, with 6 bases spanning the gap. This CDR3 has 12 amino acids. This clone occurred a few times. Assay: immunoSEQ multiplex PCR; the TCRdb copy retains only in-frame clones and omits some. Of 400,000 to 500,000 clones in the sample, 79% were seen once. The sequenced sample consisted of PBMCs. This sequence was found in a woman aged 40-49 years in good health. Some clones in this sample may be carry-over from other donors' samples. The V gene is TRBV7-2, the J gene TRBJ2-1; possibly TRBD2 for D (5 bases). In DNA, the CDR3 is TGTGCCAGCAGCTTAGAGGGAGATGAGCAGTTCTTC. This codes for CASSLEGDEQFF.